A selection of T cell receptor beta chains follows, all from one sample in a study of cytomegalovirus exposure and HLA in healthy donors. Using immunoSEQ multiplex PCR, the repertoire was profiled, and TCRdb retains in-frame clones only, with some absent. The sample contains approximately 210,000 clones, 75% to 80% of which appear only once. Specimen: PBMCs. These receptors came from a male donor in good health and CMV-seronegative. CDR3s leave out the opening cysteine and the closing phenylalanine or tryptophan.

>TRBJ1-2|TRBV7-2
ASSLYPPGQGLYGYT
>TRBJ2-7|TRBV6-6
ASSPPGTSAVEQY
>TRBJ1-1|TRBV2
ASSEALGRGAF
>TRBJ1-1|TRBV5-1
ASSLGVVGGGTEAF
>TRBJ2-2|TRBV9
ASSVAGMAGELF
>TRBJ2-3|TRBV5-1
ASSSGLAGGLGTDTQY
>TRBJ1-2|TRBV29-1
SSDTDGDYGYT
>TRBJ2-3|TRBV28
ASSSVGLAEILDTQY
>TRBJ2-3|TRBV7-2
ASSSRGTDTDTQY
>TRBJ1-5|TRBV5-4
ASSADPGGQPQH
>TRBJ2-1|TRBV21-1
ASSSPRTSGGTNEQF
>TRBJ2-5|TRBV5-1
ASSLEPQETQY
>TRBJ2-2|TRBV4-2
ASSPQGNGELF
>TRBJ1-5|TRBV6-6
ASSYPGEGRY
>TRBJ2-2|TRBV5-1
ASSAREGNTGELF
>TRBJ2-7|TRBV4-1
ASSQEGLAPGEQY
>TRBJ2-3|TRBV7-3
ASSRDYRDTQY
>TRBJ1-3|TRBV7-2
ASSLGPGSGNTIY
>TRBJ2-1|TRBV11-2
ASSLLGTGGNEQF
>TRBJ2-7|TRBV9
ASSSRGAYEQY
>TRBJ2-1|TRBV9
ASSVVSGGLAGNEQF
>TRBJ2-7|TRBV5-1
ASSSSLAGSSYEQY
>TRBJ1-3|TRBV9
ASGGNTIY
>TRBJ1-1|TRBV10-3
AISEGTRGRGEAF
>TRBJ1-4|TRBV30
AWSVRLSGEKLF
>-|TRBV6-6
ASKSGGSDEQY
>TRBJ2-3|TRBV28
ASRPQANTDTQY
>TRBJ1-2|TRBV18
ASSPRASDRDGYT
>TRBJ1-2|TRBV7-9
ASSLPGLYGYT
>TRBJ2-2|TRBV28
ASSLRQGRNRASGRTGELF
>TRBJ2-7|TRBV6-1
ACHRTGGPYEQY
>TRBJ2-3|TRBV9
ASSPRTSGRNTDTQY
>TRBJ2-5|TRBV4-3
ASSQDGLEEETQY
>TRBJ1-1|TRBV18
ASSPLGGTGATEAF
>TRBJ1-2|TRBV30
AWSIGTGAGYT
>TRBJ2-3|TRBV30
AWIRGGAGGLDTQY
>TRBJ1-2|TRBV7-3
ASSSPTGGGYT
>TRBJ2-7|TRBV7-3
ASSLMPGGSYEQY
>TRBJ2-3|TRBV6-4
ASSDQTTGRDTQY
>TRBJ2-3|TRBV6-4
ASSDSLRQNTQY
>TRBJ2-3|TRBV6-5
ASYRGPADTQY
>TRBJ2-3|TRBV10-3
AGASGSRDTQY
>TRBJ2-1|TRBV2
AVPEADNEQF
>TRBJ1-4|TRBV6-1
ASIETDRVINEKLF
>TRBJ2-7|TRBV19
ASSFQGREQY
>TRBJ1-1|TRBV5-6
ASSLGGRRVAF